Listed below are T cell receptor beta chains from one sample, sequenced in a study of blood T cell repertoires in COVID-19. Measured with immunoSEQ multiplex PCR; TCRdb has only the in-frame clones, and not every one. The data show some 87,000 clones, about 92% seen once. Sequencing was performed on peripheral blood. These receptor sequences come from a woman aged 60-75 years with active COVID-19. CDR3s include the opening cysteine and the closing phenylalanine or tryptophan. A D gene is named only where the DNA matches it firmly. A clone size is listed for some rows: how often the clone was seen (once, few, many), or a class if it is expanded.

J	size	V	D	DNA	CDR3
TRBJ2-7	-	TRBV7-6	TRBD1	TGTGCCAGCAGCACCCGACCGGGACAGGGTTTGGGCGAGCAGTACTTC	CASSTRPGQGLGEQYF
TRBJ1-2	-	TRBV18	TRBD1	TGTGCCAGCTCCTCGGGACAGGGAGTCAACTATGGCTACACCTTC	CASSSGQGVNYGYTF
TRBJ1-2	once	TRBV6-5	-	TGTGCCAGCAGTCCCAAGCTCGACAGCTATGGCTACACCTTC	CASSPKLDSYGYTF
TRBJ2-2	-	TRBV5-6	-	TGTGCCAGCAGACCTAGGAAAGACTACACCGGGGAGCTGTTTTTT	CASRPRKDYTGELFF
TRBJ2-1	-	TRBV3-1/TRBV3-2	-	TGTGCCTCTGCGGACACCCTCTCCTACAATGAGCAGTTCTTC	CASADTLSYNEQFF
TRBJ2-1	-	TRBV11-2	TRBD1	TGTGCCAGCAGCTTGCTCCTAGGACAGGGGAATTTACCCAATGAGCAGTTCTTC	CASSLLLGQGNLPNEQFF
TRBJ1-2	-	TRBV28	TRBD1	TGTGCCAGCAGTTTAGGCCCAGGGGGAGGTGGCGGCTACACCTTC	CASSLGPGGGGGYTF
TRBJ1-1	-	TRBV7-2	-	TGTGCCAGCAGCTCCAGGGTGTGGAGCACTGAAGCTTTCTTT	CASSSRVWSTEAFF
TRBJ2-5	-	TRBV19	-	TGTGCCAGTAGGGGGCGGGGTCGAGAGACCCAGTACTTC	CASRGRGRETQYF
TRBJ1-5	-	TRBV7-2	TRBD1	TGTGCCAGCAGCTCGGGACAGCGTCAGCCCCAGCATTTT	CASSSGQRQPQHF
TRBJ1-2	-	TRBV6-5	-	TGTGCCAGCAGTTACTCGGTCGGAGGCGGCTACACCTTC	CASSYSVGGGYTF
TRBJ2-5	-	TRBV11-3	TRBD1	TGTGCCAGCAGCCCAAGCCTGGACAGGGTCGGAGAGACCCAGTACTTC	CASSPSLDRVGETQYF
TRBJ2-7	-	TRBV2	-	TGTGCCAGCACTCTAGCTGTCAGCTCCTACGAGCAGTACTTC	CASTLAVSSYEQYF
TRBJ2-1	-	TRBV7-3	TRBD1	TGTGCCAGCAGCTTAACCGGGACAGATTACAATGAGCAGTTCTTC	CASSLTGTDYNEQFF
TRBJ1-1	-	TRBV9	-	TGTGCCAGCAGCGTCTCTCCTCTTCAGGGTGGCACTGAAGCTTTCTTT	CASSVSPLQGGTEAFF
TRBJ2-3	-	TRBV4-2	TRBD2	TGTGCCAGCAGCCAACTTAGCGGGTCCAGCACAGATACGCAGTATTTT	CASSQLSGSSTDTQYF
TRBJ2-7	-	TRBV9	-	TGTGCCAGCAGCGTAGAAGAGGCAGGGGCCTACGAGCAGTACTTC	CASSVEEAGAYEQYF
TRBJ1-2	-	TRBV10-3	-	TGTGCCATCAGTTACAGGGCACAGGGCTATGGCTACACCTTC	CAISYRAQGYGYTF
TRBJ2-2	-	TRBV10-3	TRBD1	TGTGCCATCGGACAGGGGAACACCGGGGAGCTGTTTTTT	CAIGQGNTGELFF
TRBJ2-5	-	TRBV6-5	TRBD2	TGTGCCAGCATCGGGGGGGAGACCCAGTACTTC	CASIGGETQYF
TRBJ1-4	-	TRBV7-9	-	TGTGCCAGCAGCCCAGGGCAGGCTAATGAAAAACTGTTTTTT	CASSPGQANEKLFF
TRBJ2-6	-	TRBV3-1/TRBV3-2	-	TGTGCCAGCAGCCAGCGGGGAGGTGGGGCCAACGTCCTGACTTTC	CASSQRGGGANVLTF
TRBJ2-3	-	TRBV7-2	-	TGTGCCAGCAGCTCCCGGGAAAGGGGGACAGATACGCAGTATTTT	CASSSRERGTDTQYF
TRBJ2-7	once	TRBV28	-	TGTGCCAGCAGTTCGAGCTCCTACGAGCAGTACTTC	CASSSSSYEQYF
TRBJ1-2	once	TRBV13	-	TGTGCCAGCACCCCCTCTCGGGAGTATGGCTACACCTTC	CASTPSREYGYTF
TRBJ1-4	-	TRBV3-1/TRBV3-2	TRBD1	TGTGCCAGCAGCCAATTGACAGGACAGGCAACTAATGAAAAACTGTTTTTT	CASSQLTGQATNEKLFF
TRBJ2-3	once	TRBV11-3	-	TGTGCCAGCAGCGGAGGAGGGAGCACAGATACGCAGTATTTT	CASSGGGSTDTQYF
TRBJ1-2	-	TRBV6-6	-	TGTGCCAGCAGTACGGACTATGGCTACACCTTC	CASSTDYGYTF
TRBJ1-2	once	TRBV27	TRBD1	TGTGCCAGCAGTCACGGGACAGAATATGGCTACACCTTC	CASSHGTEYGYTF
TRBJ2-3	-	TRBV2	TRBD2	TGTGCCAGCAGTGGTCTAGCGGGAGTCACAGATACGCAGTATTTT	CASSGLAGVTDTQYF
TRBJ2-7	-	TRBV10-2	-	TGCGCCAGCGGAGGGGTTAGCGCGTACTACGAGCAGTACTTC	CASGGVSAYYEQYF
TRBJ1-5	few	TRBV30	TRBD1	TGTGCCTGGGAACCGGGACAGGCCGTCAATCAGCCCCAGCATTTT	CAWEPGQAVNQPQHF
TRBJ2-7	-	TRBV5-1	TRBD2	TGCGCCAGCAGTCGAAGCGGGGGGGCGTCCTACGAGCAGTACTTC	CASSRSGGASYEQYF
TRBJ2-5	-	TRBV6-2/TRBV6-3	TRBD2	TGTGCCAGCAGTCTAACGGGACTACAAGAGACCCAGTACTTC	CASSLTGLQETQYF
TRBJ2-1	-	TRBV6-2/TRBV6-3	-	TGTGCCAGCAGTTCGGGCCGCCGTAGCGTCTATGAGCAGTTCTTC	CASSSGRRSVYEQFF
TRBJ2-7	-	TRBV7-2	-	TGTGCCAGCAGCTTAGAGAGGGTCCCCTACGAGCAGTACTTC	CASSLERVPYEQYF